The clone carrying this TCR delta chain has a handful of counts. Its target is unknown. The TCRdb protein comes from a much larger clone and disagrees with this DNA's translation at residue 12, likely due to a read error; the protein given here is derived from the DNA. Gammadelta T cells were flow-sorted from PBMC into Vgamma9/Vdelta2+ and Vdelta2-negative populations for bulk analysis. This CDR3 spans 21 amino acids. The germline V gene has CDR1 TSWWSYY and CDR2 QGS. V lost 2 bases to trimming and J lost 2 bases, with 30 bases between them. The sample is drawn from a study of γδ T cells in repeated Plasmodium falciparum infection. Across the study: The natural-infection arm compared Malian children under seasonal malaria with matched Australian children. Whole-study results and caveats: Vdelta2-negative gammadelta repertoires, largely Vdelta1+, seemingly showed infection-driven waves of new clonal selection. The Malian cohort came from a small rural village of predominantly one ethnic group. Many TCRgamma sequences overlapped between individuals in stable Vgamma9/Vdelta2+ repertoires.

TCRdb called clones from the multiplex PCR reads again using CATT. The table includes 75,000 to 95,000 delta-chain clones, less than 1% detected once. Sequenced material: gamma-delta T cells from blood. This sequence originates from a pool of human donors (malaria-infected and uninfected, not separated). This rearrangement joins TRDV1 to TRDJ1; possibly TRDD3 for D (9 bases). The CDR3 spells CALGEVALPRGRGIQTDKLIF. CDR3 nucleotide sequence: TGTGCTCTTGGGGAAGTGGCCCTTCCTAGAGGCCGGGGGATACAGACCGATAAACTCATCTTT.